What follows are 5 T cell receptor beta chains derived from one specimen sequenced in a study of cytomegalovirus exposure and HLA in healthy donors. PCR employed 60 Vbeta and 13 Jbeta primers. The protocol was immunoSEQ multiplex PCR, while the TCRdb copy is restricted to in-frame clones and leaves out a portion. The sample lists about 110,000 clones, 74% occurring once. The specimen was PBMCs. The receptors shown here come from a woman aged 40 to 55 in good health and CMV-seropositive.

The rearrangement uses TRBV28 and TRBJ1-2; tentatively, D is TRBD1 (5 bases). Germline V lookup: CDR1 MDHEN, CDR2 SYDVKM. The length of the CDR3 is 15 residues. Trimming cost V 5 bases and J 5 bases, with 18 bases left between them. The CDR3, as DNA: TGTGCCAGCAGTCCCCCCGGACAAGCCCCATATGGCTACACCTTC. Translating gives CASSPPGQAPYGYTF.

V and J are TRBV2 and TRBJ2-1; tentatively, D is TRBD1 (5 bases). This CDR3 contains 13 residues. V was trimmed by 1 base and J by 9 bases, leaving 10 bases between them. Germline CDR1 and CDR2: SNHLY and FYNNEI. The CDR3 nucleotides are TGTGCCAGCAGTGAAGAGGGGCAGGTTGAGCAGTTCTTC. Amino acids: CASSEEGQVEQFF.

The chain combines TRBV5-4 with TRBJ1-6, with 8 bases aligning to TRBD1. Trimming at V came to 0 bases and at J to 5 bases, leaving 1 base not matched to a gene. Germline CDR1 is SGHNT and CDR2 is YYREEE (reference sequence). This CDR3 is 15 amino acids long. The CDR3 bases are TGTGCCAGCAGCTTGGCAGGGGGCGATAATTCACCCCTCCACTTT. Translated: CASSLAGGDNSPLHF.

The genes are TRBV9 and TRBJ2-5; D possibly corresponds to TRBD2 (6 bases). This CDR3 is built from 15 residues. V lost 4 bases, J lost 2 bases, and 15 bases lay in between. The germline CDR1 and CDR2 sequences are SGDLS and YYNGEE. The CDR3 DNA reads as TGTGCCAGCAGCCGTAGCGGAAACCCGCAAGAGACCCAGTACTTC. It yields the protein CASSRSGNPQETQYF. The variable domain in full, with the rest retrieved from reference TRBV9 and TRBJ2-5, is DSGVTQTPKHLITATGQRVTLRCSPRSGDLSVYWYQQSLDQGLQFLIQYYNGEERAKGNILERFSAQQFPDLHSELNLSSLELGDSALYFCASSRSGNPQETQYFGPGTRLLVL.

The table lists this clone with a few counts. The chain employs TRBV7-2 and TRBJ2-1; perhaps TRBD2 as D (6 bases). The germline V and J ends were trimmed by 2 bases and 14 bases, with 13 bases remaining between them. CDR1 is SGHTA and CDR2 is FQGNSA in the germline V gene. The CDR3 is 12 amino acids. The CDR3 DNA is TGTGCCAGCAGCTTACTTCGGGCGGGGAAGTTCTTC. Its translation: CASSLLRAGKFF.